The 11 T cell receptor beta chains below were found in one sample sequenced in a study of early T cells in non-severe SARS-CoV-2 infection. TCRdb used MiXCR to reprocess the 5' RACE reads, holding one entry per CDR3 protein. Here the sample spans about 61,000 distinct CDR3 sequences, 11% being singletons. The sequenced sample was whole blood. All receptors come from an adult who was a healthcare worker with PCR-confirmed SARS-CoV-2 infection or an uninfected control (not recorded which).

This clonotype was observed at least ten times. The rearrangement uses TRBV11-2 and TRBJ2-1; possibly TRBD1 for D (6 bases). Per germline, CDR1 SGHAT and CDR2 FQNNGV. CDR3 length equals 15 residues. V dropped 5 bases and J dropped 3 bases, with 14 bases sitting between them. The CDR3 sequence: CASSSDRPLYNEQFF. CDR3 sequence (DNA): TGTGCCAGCAGCAGCGACAGGCCCCTCTACAATGAGCAGTTCTTC.

This clonotype was observed at least ten times. The chain's CDR3 is CAWSIRENTEAFF. CDR3 DNA sequence: TGTGCCTGGAGTATTAGGGAAAACACTGAAGCTTTCTTT. The rearrangement links TRBV30 to TRBJ1-1; D is unresolved. CDR1 is GTSNPN, CDR2 SVGIG, per germline (reference sequence). The CDR3 totals 13 residues. Trimming took 2 bases from V and 2 from J, leaving 9 bases between them.

This clonotype was observed a few times. Germline and junction disagree at one end, which may indicate a read error. V gene TRBV7-7 combines with J gene TRBJ2-3, with D unresolved. Germline lookup yields CDR1 SSHAT and CDR2 FNYEAQ (reference sequence). This CDR3 is 15 amino acids long. The CDR3 DNA reads as TGTGCTAGCAGCTTAGAGGTTGGGGATACAGATACGCAGTATTTT. It encodes CASSLEVGDTDTQYF.

This clonotype appeared a few times. The chain has TRBV30 and TRBJ2-7; D might be TRBD1 (6 bases). The germline V gene encodes CDR1 GTSNPN and CDR2 SVGIG (reference sequence). V lost 1 base and J 4 bases, leaving 17 bases between the germline ends. The CDR3 is 15 residues long. Here the CDR3 reads CAWSAGQNKVYEQYF. CDR3 DNA: TGTGCCTGGAGTGCCGGACAGAATAAAGTATACGAGCAGTACTTC. Using reference TRBV30 and TRBJ2-7 for the parts outside the CDR3, the full variable domain is SQTIHQWPATLVQPVGSPLSLECTVEGTSNPNLYWYRQAAGRGLQLLFYSVGIGQISSEVPQNLSASRPQDRQFILSSKKLLLSDSGFYLCAWSAGQNKVYEQYFGPGTRLTVT.

This clonotype was seen ten or more times. The CDR3 protein is CAINGQGNNEQFF. The DNA for the CDR3 is TGTGCCATCAATGGGCAGGGAAACAATGAGCAGTTCTTC. This chain connects TRBV10-3 to TRBJ2-1, with a possible D match to TRBD1 (5 bases). Trimming stripped 7 bases from V and 5 bases from J, with 12 bases between. Germline loops: CDR1 ENHRY, CDR2 SYGVKD. This CDR3 is built from 13 residues.

This clonotype came up a few times. The chain employs TRBV7-9 and TRBJ1-2; D is ambiguous. Germline lookup yields CDR1 SEHNR and CDR2 FQNEAQ (reference sequence). The CDR3 contains 13 residues. V gave up 5 bases and J gave up 8 bases, with 15 bases separating them. The CDR3 here is CASSPSASSGYTF. The DNA for the CDR3 is TGTGCCAGCAGCCCCAGTGCGTCCAGCGGCTACACCTTC. The complete variable domain, with remaining parts taken from reference TRBV7-9 and TRBJ1-2, reads DTGVSQNPRHKITKRGQNVTFRCDPISEHNRLYWYRQTLGQGPEFLTYFQNEAQLEKSRLLSDRFSAERPKGSFSTLEIQRTEQGDSAMYLCASSPSASSGYTFGSGTRLTVV.

The gene calls are TRBV2 and TRBJ2-2; weak D call: TRBD2 (5 bases). Germline CDR1 reads SNHLY; CDR2 reads FYNNEI. Trimming removed 4 bases from V and 15 bases from J, with 12 bases in between. The CDR3 length is 11 residues. The DNA for the CDR3 is TGTGCCAGCAGTGGGACGAGGGAAGTGTTTTTT. Protein product: CASSGTREVFF.

This clonotype was seen only a few times. This rearrangement joins TRBV7-6 to TRBJ2-3; 14 nucleotides line up with TRBD2. There are 17 residues in the CDR3. The V segment lost 5 bases and the J segment 3 bases; nucleotides outside the gene matches: 7. Germline CDR1 is SGHVS and CDR2 is FNYEAQ. For the CDR3, the DNA is TGTGCCAGCAGCAGACGGACTAGCGGGGGGTTTACAGATACGCAGTATTTT. Translation gives CASSRRTSGGFTDTQYF.

The chain employs TRBV20-1 and TRBJ2-1; 11 positions agree with TRBD2. Germline V gives CDR1 DFQATT, CDR2 SNEGSKA (reference sequence). The CDR3 runs to 17 residues. The trim removed 4 bases at V and 2 bases at J, leaving 10 bases unmatched. DNA of the CDR3: TGCAGTGCTACCTCTAGCGGGGGGACCAGGACCTACAATGAGCAGTTCTTC. Its protein is CSATSSGGTRTYNEQFF.

This clonotype was counted many times. The chain joins TRBV3-1 to TRBJ2-5; the match to TRBD2 covers 9 bases. Looked up from germline, CDR1 is LGHDT and CDR2 is YNNKEL (reference sequence). V gave up 4 bases and J gave up 7 bases; unmatched junction bases: 10. The CDR3 has 15 residues. The CDR3 loop reads CASSLSSGAYGTQYF. CDR3 DNA: TGTGCCAGCAGCCTTTCTAGCGGGGCCTACGGGACCCAGTACTTC.

This clonotype was counted at least ten times. The chain uses TRBV2 and TRBJ1-1, with unresolved D. The V gene's germline CDR1 is SNHLY and CDR2 FYNNEI. This CDR3 comprises 14 residues. The V gene lost 4 bases and the J gene lost 2 bases, with 11 bases spanning the gap. CDR3 loop: CASSVSRGNTEAFF. In DNA, the CDR3 is TGTGCCAGCAGTGTGAGCCGAGGAAACACTGAAGCTTTCTTT.